This T cell receptor (beta chain) was sequenced for a study of cytomegalovirus exposure and HLA in healthy donors. The CDR3 has 13 amino acids. Germline V gene sequence: CDR1 MNHEY, CDR2 SMNVEV (reference sequence). V lost 5 bases and J lost 4, with 11 bases in between. Points from the study as a whole: In a later analysis, several top co-occurrence clusters appeared linked to parvovirus B19, influenza, CMV and Epstein-Barr virus.

This clone was detected only a few times. Its antigen is still unknown. PCR was performed using 60 Vbeta and 13 Jbeta primers. Repertoires were generated with immunoSEQ multiplex PCR, while TCRdb's copy carries only in-frame clones and drops some. Of more than 150,000 clones in the sample, roughly 85% are singletons; the top ten hold approximately 8.5%. The chain uses TRBV27 and TRBJ1-1; a weak D match, TRBD1 (6 bases). Sequencing used PBMCs. The receptor was derived from a man aged 18 to 35 in good health and CMV-seropositive. The CDR3 bases are TGTGCCAGCAGTATCCACAGGGCCACTGAAGCTTTCTTT. Translating it yields CASSIHRATEAFF.